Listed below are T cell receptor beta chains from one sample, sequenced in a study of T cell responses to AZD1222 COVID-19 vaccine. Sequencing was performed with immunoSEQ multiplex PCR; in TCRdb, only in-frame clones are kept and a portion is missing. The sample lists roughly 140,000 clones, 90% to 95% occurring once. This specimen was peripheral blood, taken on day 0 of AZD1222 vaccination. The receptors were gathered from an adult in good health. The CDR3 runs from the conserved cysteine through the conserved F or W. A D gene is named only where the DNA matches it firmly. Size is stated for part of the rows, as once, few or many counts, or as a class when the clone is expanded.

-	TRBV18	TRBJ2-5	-	CASSPNQLPQETQYF	TGTGCCAGCTCACCAAACCAACTACCACAAGAGACCCAGTACTTC
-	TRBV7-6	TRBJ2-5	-	CASSLPEGWETQYF	TGTGCCAGCAGCTTACCAGAGGGGTGGGAGACCCAGTACTTC
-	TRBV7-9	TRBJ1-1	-	CASMAGKNTEAFF	TGTGCCAGCATGGCGGGAAAAAACACTGAAGCTTTCTTT
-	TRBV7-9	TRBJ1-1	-	CASSLVSGDTEAFF	TGTGCCAGCAGCTTAGTTTCCGGGGACACTGAAGCTTTCTTT
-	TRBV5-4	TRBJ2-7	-	CASSLPDSYEQYF	TGTGCCAGCAGCTTGCCCGACTCCTACGAGCAGTACTTC
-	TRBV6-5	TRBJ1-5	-	CAAGGLGQPQHF	TGTGCCGCCGGAGGGCTAGGTCAGCCCCAGCATTTT
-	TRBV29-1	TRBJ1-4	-	CSVGGTTNEKLFF	TGCAGCGTTGGGGGGACAACTAATGAAAAACTGTTTTTT
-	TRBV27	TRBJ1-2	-	CASSLQAGGLYGYTF	TGTGCCAGCAGTTTACAGGCAGGCGGCCTTTATGGCTACACCTTC
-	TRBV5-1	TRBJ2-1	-	CASSSGQGSPLYNEQFF	TGCGCCAGCAGCTCGGGGCAGGGCTCCCCGCTATACAATGAGCAGTTCTTC
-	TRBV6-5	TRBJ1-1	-	CASRLGQRNTEAFF	TGTGCCAGCAGGCTCGGCCAGCGGAACACTGAAGCTTTCTTT
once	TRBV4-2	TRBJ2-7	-	CASSQDLGPGYEQYF	TGTGCCAGCAGCCAAGATTTGGGACCAGGATACGAGCAGTACTTC
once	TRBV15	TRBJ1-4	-	CATSRDPLTGTNEKLFF	TGTGCCACCAGCAGAGATCCTTTAACGGGGACTAATGAAAAACTGTTTTTT
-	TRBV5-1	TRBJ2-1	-	CASSSLQGVRTFF	TGCGCCAGCAGCTCTTTACAGGGAGTGAGGACGTTCTTC
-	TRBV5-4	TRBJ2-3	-	CASSLANTDTQYF	TGTGCCAGCAGCTTGGCCAATACAGATACGCAGTATTTT
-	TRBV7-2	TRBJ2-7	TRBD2	CASSPWTSGSSPYEQYF	TGTGCCAGCAGCCCCTGGACTAGCGGGAGCTCCCCCTACGAGCAGTACTTC
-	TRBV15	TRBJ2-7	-	CATSRASRSLDEQYF	TGTGCCACCAGCAGAGCATCCAGGAGTTTGGACGAGCAGTACTTC
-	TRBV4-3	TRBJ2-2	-	CASSQESLRVAANTGELFF	TGCGCCAGCAGCCAAGAGTCCCTCCGGGTAGCGGCGAACACCGGGGAGCTGTTTTTT